This T cell receptor (beta chain) derives from a study of blood T cell repertoires in COVID-19. Background on the study: Acute and convalescent COVID-19 samples came from the United States, Italy and Spain. T cells, B-cell-depleted T cells, or PBMCs provided the cDNA or gDNA that served as material.

Original analysis: Reference gene primers were amplified, and this amplification served to estimate nucleated cell counts. Sequencing used immunoSEQ multiplex PCR; TCRdb keeps in-frame clones, though not all of them. From that table come the V and J calls and clone size; the DNA was used to work out D and trimming. The sample comprises approximately 97,000 clones, 85% of which are singletons, and roughly 37% rests with the top ten. With 6 bases removed from V and 3 bases from J, the gap between germline ends came to 15 bases. CDR3 length: 14 residues. Germline V gene data show CDR1 as MNHEY and CDR2 as SVGAGI.

The gene calls are TRBV6-5 and TRBJ2-7; D is perhaps TRBD1 (7 bases). The clonotype originates from a man older than 75 with acute or convalescent COVID-19. Sequenced material: peripheral blood. The CDR3 protein is CASRRGQLSYEQYF. DNA for the CDR3: TGTGCCAGCAGGCGGGGACAGCTAAGCTACGAGCAGTACTTC.